The 9 T cell receptor beta chains below all came from one sample that was sequenced in a study of control samples from healthy donors and cancer patients. The assay was immunoSEQ multiplex PCR, and TCRdb's table has in-frame clones only and misses some. The sample holds around 250,000 clones, 82% seen once. What was sequenced was PBMCs. The source is a woman aged 60-70 years with lung cancer.

The chain recombines TRBV5-4 with TRBJ2-5; tentatively, D is TRBD2 (6 bases). The germline gives CDR1 SGHNT, CDR2 YYREEE (reference sequence). The CDR3 is made up of 14 amino acids. Between the trimmed V and J ends, which lost 0 bases and 4 bases, there was a span of 10 bases. CDR3 nucleotide sequence: TGTGCCAGCAGCTTGGAGGCGGGGCGAGAGACCCAGTACTTC. As protein: CASSLEAGRETQYF. Supplemented by reference TRBV5-4 and TRBJ2-5, the full variable domain reads ETGVTQSPTHLIKTRGQQVTLRCSSQSGHNTVSWYQQALGQGPQFIFQYYREEENGRGNFPPRFSGLQFPNYSSELNVNALELDDSALYLCASSLEAGRETQYFGPGTRLLVL.

Here the CDR3 DNA reads TGCGCCAGCAGCTTGGCTGGGACAGTTGAAGAGACCCAGTACTTC. Translated, it gives CASSLAGTVEETQYF. V gene TRBV5-1 combines with J gene TRBJ2-5, with 7 bases fitting TRBD1. The V gene end was trimmed by 0 bases and the J gene end by 3 bases; junction bases not matched to a gene: 5. Germline loops: CDR1 SGHRS, CDR2 YFSETQ. CDR3 length: 15 residues.

The chain couples TRBV11-2 to TRBJ1-1, with D perhaps matching TRBD1 (6 bases). This CDR3 contains 15 residues. Trimming removed 4 bases at V and 4 bases at J, with 16 bases between. Germline assignment: CDR1 SGHAT and CDR2 FQNNGV. CDR3 sequence reads: CASSSSGGAGTEAFF. CDR3 bases: TGTGCCAGCAGCTCTAGCGGGGGGGCTGGCACTGAAGCTTTCTTT.

The V and J genes are TRBV6-6 and TRBJ2-3; perhaps TRBD1 as D (5 bases). V lost 5 bases and J 1 base, leaving 10 bases between the germline ends. Germline CDR1 is MNHNY and CDR2 is SVGAGI (reference sequence). The CDR3 spans 14 residues. CDR3 residues: CASSQSRGTDTQYF. The CDR3 DNA follows: TGTGCCAGCAGTCAGAGCAGGGGCACAGATACGCAGTATTTT.

This chain joins TRBV6-5 and TRBJ2-6; either TRBD1 or TRBD2 may supply D (5 bases each). This CDR3 is 15 amino acids long. Trimming pared 9 bases from V and 0 bases from J, leaving 12 bases between. CDR1 is MNHEY and CDR2 is SVGAGI in the germline V gene. CDR3 sequence reads: CARGESVSGANVLTF. The CDR3 DNA reads TGTGCCAGAGGGGAGTCAGTCTCTGGGGCCAACGTCCTGACTTTC.

The rearrangement links TRBV7-2 to TRBJ1-5, with TRBD1 matching over 8 bases. CDR1 and CDR2 from the germline V gene are SGHTA and FQGNSA. The CDR3 extends over 14 amino acids. V gave up 5 bases and J gave up 2 bases; unmatched junction bases: 2. The CDR3 here is CASSAQGGNQPQHF. CDR3 DNA: TGTGCCAGCAGCGCACAGGGGGGCAATCAGCCCCAGCATTTT.

The chain has TRBV6-1 and TRBJ2-7; D is ambiguous. Germline V gene lookup returns CDR1 MNHNS and CDR2 SASEGT. The V end lost 8 bases, the J end lost 3 bases, and 14 bases lay between the germline ends. The CDR3 loop spans 13 amino acids. The CDR3 DNA reads TGTGCCAGCCGACCCGGGTCGTACTACGAGCAGTACTTC. Amino acids: CASRPGSYYEQYF.

The chain has TRBV5-1 and TRBJ1-2; D call uncertain. The CDR3 sequence is 14 residues long. V lost 1 base, J lost 0 bases, and 7 bases lay in between. Germline CDR1 reads SGHRS; CDR2 reads YFSETQ. CDR3 in amino acids: CASSLTGANYGYTF. The CDR3 DNA is TGCGCCAGCAGCTTGACCGGGGCTAACTATGGCTACACCTTC. Together with reference TRBV5-1 and TRBJ1-2, the CDR3 gives the full variable domain: KAGVTQTPRYLIKTRGQQVTLSCSPISGHRSVSWYQQTPGQGLQFLFEYFSETQRNKGNFPGRFSGRQFSNSRSEMNVSTLELGDSALYLCASSLTGANYGYTFGSGTRLTVV.

This sequence joins TRBV4-1 and TRBJ1-5; the D is unclear. Germline values: CDR1 MGHRA, CDR2 YSYEKL. Trimming shortened V by 0 bases and J by 4 bases, and 10 bases separated the two germline ends. The CDR3 contains 15 residues. CDR3 sequence: CASSQEEQFNQPQHF. DNA for the CDR3: TGCGCCAGCAGCCAAGAGGAGCAGTTTAATCAGCCCCAGCATTTT.